This TCR beta chain was documented in a study of blood T cell repertoires in COVID-19. In the original processing: Scientists estimated how many nucleated cells there were by amplifying reference gene primers. The repertoire was sequenced with immunoSEQ multiplex PCR; TCRdb's copy has only in-frame clones and lacks some. V and J calls and clone size are those listed in that table; D and trimming were worked out from the DNA. The sample holds about 160,000 clones; more than 75% are singletons and the top ten take under 6.5%. The V and J ends lost 1 base and 4 bases, in that order; junction bases with no gene match: 6. Per germline, CDR1 SGHVS and CDR2 FNYEAQ. The CDR3 consists of 15 residues.

This receptor was obtained from a woman between 45 and 65 years old with COVID-19, enrolled during active disease. The chain combines TRBV7-6 with TRBJ2-5, with 7 bases fitting TRBD1. Sequences were obtained from peripheral blood. CDR3 residues: CASSLGTGQGETQYF. DNA for the CDR3: TGTGCCAGCAGCTTAGGGACAGGCCAAGGAGAGACCCAGTACTTC. Drawing the rest from reference TRBV7-6 and TRBJ2-5, the complete variable domain is GAGVSQSPRYKVTKRGQDVALRCDPISGHVSLYWYRQALGQGPEFLTYFNYEAQQDKSGLPNDRFSAERPEGSISTLTIQRTEQRDSAMYRCASSLGTGQGETQYFGPGTRLLVL.